These 18 T cell receptor beta chains came from one sample sequenced in a study of beta chain features in type 1 diabetes. Study observations and caveats: Moderate yet significant TCRB CDR3 shortening was seen in Type 1 diabetes patients in all four CD4+ subsets.

These TCRs are of unknown antigen specificity. Sequencing targeted expressed TCRB transcripts, as all isolated RNA had been reverse transcribed. Using immunoSEQ multiplex PCR, the repertoire was profiled, and TCRdb retains in-frame clones only, with some absent. Found here are around 150,000 clones, roughly 60% of them singletons; the top ten hold 0.08% to 0.1%. What was sequenced was naive CD4+ T cells from blood. These receptors all stem from a man aged 25-40 years with type 1 diabetes.

The V and J genes are TRBV7-2 and TRBJ2-7, with TRBD1 matching over 8 bases. CDR3 size: 16 residues. Trimming removed 2 bases from V and 6 bases from J; junction bases left unmatched: 12. The germline V gene encodes CDR1 SGHTA and CDR2 FQGNSA. The CDR3 sequence: CASSLFGDRQGGEQYF. CDR3 nucleotides: TGTGCCAGCAGCTTATTTGGGGACAGGCAAGGAGGCGAGCAGTACTTC.

This clone was observed a few times. This chain links TRBV29-1 with TRBJ2-2, with a weak D call TRBD1 (5 bases). CDR3 size: 14 residues. With 8 bases removed from V and 4 bases from J, the gap between germline ends came to 17 bases. The germline V gene encodes CDR1 SQVTM and CDR2 ANQGSEA. For the CDR3, the DNA is TGCAGCACTGAGCAGGGTTCGGGCACCGGGGAGCTGTTTTTT. Translating it yields CSTEQGSGTGELFF.

V usage is TRBV29-1 and J usage is TRBJ1-2; 7 bases are shared with TRBD1. Germline assignment: CDR1 SQVTM and CDR2 ANQGSEA. V lost 2 bases to trimming and J lost 3 bases; unmatched junction nucleotides: 3. The CDR3 sequence is 13 residues long. CDR3 sequence reads: CSVEWDSYYGYTF. CDR3 DNA sequence: TGCAGCGTTGAATGGGACAGCTACTATGGCTACACCTTC.

The chain links TRBV9 to TRBJ1-3; D is unclear. Trimming left V 0 bases short and J 0 bases short, with 10 bases between. CDR1 and CDR2 from the germline V gene are SGDLS and YYNGEE. This CDR3 spans 16 amino acids. The CDR3 is CASSVDSRFSGNTIYF. CDR3 bases: TGTGCCAGCAGCGTAGACAGCCGATTCTCTGGAAACACCATATATTTT.

The V and J genes are TRBV2 and TRBJ1-2, with 7 bases matching TRBD1. CDR1 is SNHLY, CDR2 FYNNEI, per germline. Trimming took 5 bases from V and 5 from J; bases not matched to a gene: 11. The CDR3 is made up of 15 amino acids. CDR3 sequence (DNA): TGTGCCAGCAGTTCCACGGGACAGATCCCGTATGGCTACACCTTC. This sequence encodes CASSSTGQIPYGYTF.

The chain links TRBV7-2 to TRBJ2-4; 9 positions agree with TRBD1. Germline V CDR1 and CDR2: SGHTA, FQGNSA. This CDR3 has 13 amino acids. Trimming cost V 4 bases and J 11 bases; bases outside gene matches: 6. The CDR3 DNA sequence: TGTGCCAGCAGCTCGACAGGGGGGCCGCTTCAGTACTTC. Its protein product is CASSSTGGPLQYF.

The chain combines TRBV14 with TRBJ1-1; no clear D. The V and J ends lost 0 bases and 6 bases respectively, with 8 bases between them. Germline CDR1 is SGHDN and CDR2 is FVKESK. This CDR3 comprises 13 residues. CDR3 residues: CASSQDLLSEAFF. In nucleotides, the CDR3 is TGTGCCAGCAGCCAAGATTTGCTGTCTGAAGCTTTCTTT.

This clone was seen a few times. The rearrangement links TRBV4-1 to TRBJ2-7; no reliable D call. In germline, CDR1 is MGHRA, CDR2 YSYEKL. The ends were cut back, 0 bases at V and 5 bases at J, with 14 bases in the middle. This CDR3 is 15 amino acids long. The CDR3 DNA is TGCGCCAGCAGCCAAGATTGGGGTATGGGCCACGAGCAGTACTTC. Translated: CASSQDWGMGHEQYF.

This clone came up a few times. The J gene is TRBJ2-3, the V gene TRBV2, with D unclear. The germline V gene encodes CDR1 SNHLY and CDR2 FYNNEI. CDR3 length: 12 amino acids. The ends were cut back, 6 bases at V and 2 bases at J, with 6 bases in the middle. CDR3 sequence: CASSLDTDTQYF. The CDR3 nucleotides are TGTGCCAGCAGCTTGGACACAGATACGCAGTATTTT. Full variable domain (remainder filled in from reference TRBV2 and TRBJ2-3): EPEVTQTPSHQVTQMGQEVILRCVPISNHLYFYWYRQILGQKVEFLVSFYNNEISEKSEIFDDQFSVERPDGSNFTLKIRSTKLEDSAMYFCASSLDTDTQYFGPGTRLTVL.

This clone was found a few times. The chain couples TRBV30 to TRBJ2-5; D is ambiguous. This CDR3 contains 13 residues. The V and J ends lost 2 bases and 3 bases respectively, with 10 bases between them. CDR1 and CDR2 from the germline V gene are GTSNPN and SVGIG (reference sequence). In DNA form, the CDR3 reads TGTGCCTGGAGTTTGACGGTAAAAGAGACCCAGTACTTC. It yields the protein CAWSLTVKETQYF.

This clone was observed a handful of times. V usage is TRBV9 and J usage is TRBJ2-5, with D uncertain. The CDR3 contains 13 residues. CDR1 and CDR2 from the germline V gene are SGDLS and YYNGEE. With 4 bases removed from V and 4 bases from J, the gap between germline ends came to 11 bases. This chain's CDR3 is CASSTDSRETQYF. Here the CDR3 DNA reads TGTGCCAGCAGCACAGATAGCCGAGAGACCCAGTACTTC.

The rearrangement uses TRBV28 and TRBJ1-2; TRBD1 aligns across 10 bases. V shed 6 bases and J 8 bases; nucleotides not matched to a gene: 12. CDR1 and CDR2 from the germline V gene are MDHEN and SYDVKM. The CDR3 spans 15 residues. The CDR3 spells CASREIPGQGRGYTF. The CDR3 DNA reads as TGTGCCAGCAGGGAAATTCCGGGACAGGGGAGAGGCTACACCTTC.

V and J are TRBV11-2 and TRBJ2-7, with unresolved D. The CDR3 loop spans 13 amino acids. Per germline, CDR1 SGHAT and CDR2 FQNNGV. Trimming left V 6 bases short and J 3 bases short, with 12 bases between. CDR3 region: CASSSTGLYEQYF. The CDR3 DNA sequence: TGTGCCAGCAGTTCGACCGGGCTCTACGAGCAGTACTTC.

The J gene is TRBJ1-2, the V gene TRBV7-2; TRBD1 is a possible D gene (6 bases). Between the trimmed V and J ends, which lost 1 base and 4 bases, there was a span of 7 bases. This CDR3 comprises 13 residues. CDR1 and CDR2 from the germline V gene are SGHTA and FQGNSA. The CDR3 DNA reads TGTGCCAGCAGCTTAGTAGGGGGCTATGGCTACACCTTC. Its protein is CASSLVGGYGYTF.

The CDR3 region has the DNA TGTGCCAGCAGCCTAGAGCGAGGGAGGGATTCACCCCTCCACTTT. Its translation is CASSLERGRDSPLHF. This chain uses TRBV7-9 with TRBJ1-6; D remains ambiguous. The CDR3 is 15 amino acids. The germline V gene encodes CDR1 SEHNR and CDR2 FQNEAQ (reference sequence). V shed 5 bases and J shed 8 bases, with 16 bases lying between them.

This chain connects TRBV28 to TRBJ2-5; the D is unclear. Germline-derived CDR1 and CDR2 are MDHEN and SYDVKM. Trimming pared 5 bases from V and 2 bases from J, leaving 6 bases between. This CDR3 is built from 12 residues. CDR3 residues: CASSSPQETQYF. The CDR3 coding sequence is TGTGCCAGCAGTAGTCCGCAAGAGACCCAGTACTTC. Full variable domain (remainder filled in from reference TRBV28 and TRBJ2-5): DVKVTQSSRYLVKRTGEKVFLECVQDMDHENMFWYRQDPGLGLRLIYFSYDVKMKEKGDIPEGYSVSREKKERFSLILESASTNQTSMYLCASSSPQETQYFGPGTRLLVL.

The genes are TRBV25-1 and TRBJ1-6, with D uncertain. With 4 bases removed from V and 7 bases from J, the gap between germline ends came to 11 bases. CDR3 length: 14 amino acids. The germline V gene encodes CDR1 MGHDK and CDR2 SYGVNS. In nucleotides, the CDR3 is TGTGCCAGCAGTGCCTTATTAGGGAATTCACCCCTCCACTTT. Protein sequence: CASSALLGNSPLHF.

This chain links TRBV30 with TRBJ2-1, with D perhaps TRBD1 (6 bases). This CDR3 spans 14 amino acids. The germline CDR1 and CDR2 sequences are GTSNPN and SVGIG (reference sequence). V was clipped by 3 bases and J by 5 bases, with 14 bases between them. The DNA of the CDR3 is TGTGCCTGGAGCCAGGGGACGATCGACAATGAGCAGTTCTTC. It is translated as CAWSQGTIDNEQFF.